This TCR beta chain comes out of a study of blood T cells in healthy people across ages. Regarding this clonotype: What it recognizes is unknown.

It was with a sample-barcoded 5' primer and a J-beta primer mix that a second PCR of roughly 6 to 12 cycles was run. TCRdb processed the 5' RACE reads anew with MiXCR; each CDR3 protein has one entry. The sample has 1,500,000 or so distinct CDR3 sequences; 45% to 70% are singletons. Study results and caveats: Nothing was known about donor CMV status, and this possibly confounded expanded clonotype changes. The unsorted PBMCs prevented any conclusive comparison of naive versus antigen-experienced cells.

The V end was cut by 3 bases, the J end by 1 base, with 23 bases between. The V gene's germline CDR1 is LGHNA and CDR2 YNFKEQ. The CDR3 contains 19 residues. The sequenced sample was blood. The origin of this receptor is a man younger than 30 in good health. The chain joins TRBV4-2 to TRBJ2-3; the D gene is possibly TRBD1 (9 bases). The CDR3 sequence: CASSHPTGGLVIGTDTQYF. DNA for the CDR3: TGTGCCAGCAGCCATCCGACAGGGGGACTAGTCATCGGCACAGATACGCAGTATTTT.